This passage covers 5 T cell receptor beta chains from one sample sequenced in a study of T cells in Graves' hyperthyroidism and ophthalmopathy. TCR beta CDR3 regions were amplified from RNA transcripts. In the first-round RT-PCR of the TCR CDR3, the HTBI primer set was used. TCRdb fed the multiplex PCR reads into MiXCR, producing one record per CDR3 protein. This table has hundreds of thousands of distinct CDR3 sequences, roughly 15% appearing once. Sequencing used blood. These receptors all come from a woman younger than 35 with Graves' ophthalmopathy.

This clonotype was counted at least ten times. This chain connects TRBV19 to TRBJ2-3, with 7 bases aligning to TRBD2. This CDR3 has 15 residues. CDR1 is LNHDA, CDR2 SQIVND, per germline (reference sequence). Losses at the gene ends were 1 base for V and 6 bases for J; bases not matched to a gene: 7. The CDR3 coding sequence is TGTGCCAGTAGTATAGGGGGACTAATTTTGGATACGCAGTATTTT. It translates to CASSIGGLILDTQYF. Variable domain in full (rest from reference TRBV19 and TRBJ2-3): DGGITQSPKYLFRKEGQNVTLSCEQNLNHDAMYWYRQDPGQGLRLIYYSQIVNDFQKGDIAEGYSVSREKKESFPLTVTSAQKNPTAFYLCASSIGGLILDTQYFGPGTRLTVL.

The rearrangement uses TRBV19 and TRBJ1-5; the D is unclear. The CDR3 sequence is 14 residues long. Trimming cost V 5 bases and J 6 bases, with 14 bases left between them. Germline CDR1 LNHDA, CDR2 SQIVND (reference sequence). CDR3 loop: CASSPRGSGQPQHF. In nucleotides, the CDR3 is TGTGCCAGTAGTCCCCGCGGATCTGGTCAGCCCCAGCATTTT.

This clonotype has a count of ten or more. This rearrangement joins TRBV6-1 to TRBJ2-7; 15 nucleotides line up with TRBD2. CDR1 MNHNS and CDR2 SASEGT come from the germline V gene. This CDR3 has 16 amino acids. V shed 6 bases and J 7 bases; nucleotides not matched to a gene: 10. Here the CDR3 DNA reads TGTGCCAGCAGCAACCGCGGACTAGCGGGAGGGGGGGAGCAGTACTTC. Its translation is CASSNRGLAGGGEQYF.

This clonotype was detected ten times or more. V gene TRBV28 combines with J gene TRBJ1-4, with 9 bases fitting TRBD1. V gave up 7 bases and J gave up 5 bases; unmatched junction bases: 2. The CDR3 contains 13 residues. The germline V gene encodes CDR1 MDHEN and CDR2 SYDVKM. The CDR3 sequence: CASKGQGNEKLFF. CDR3 coding DNA: TGTGCCAGCAAGGGACAGGGAAATGAAAAACTGTTTTTT.

The chain employs TRBV2 and TRBJ1-1; TRBD1 is a possible D gene (5 bases). The CDR3 extends over 15 amino acids. V lost 4 bases, J lost 5 bases, and 17 bases lay in between. Germline CDR1 and CDR2: SNHLY and FYNNEI. The CDR3 DNA is TGTGCCAGCAGTGCGGGGGAGGGCAGTCAGACTGAAGCTTTCTTT. Translation: CASSAGEGSQTEAFF.